The clone carrying this T cell receptor beta chain was counted a few times. Its cognate antigen is unknown. This CDR3 region has 15 residues. Germline-derived CDR1 and CDR2 are SGHRS and YFSETQ. Trimming removed 0 bases at V and 4 bases at J, with 13 bases between. These data are taken from a study of CD8+ T cells in alopecia areata. Study summary: Oral tofacitinib (5 to 10 mg twice daily) was administered to treated patients. The tofacitinib course ran for 6 to 18 months and was followed by 6 months off drug. Disease severity was quantified as SALT score of affected scalp area.

In each case, RNA was isolated and then reverse transcribed into cDNA as the sequencing template. Data came from immunoSEQ multiplex PCR; TCRdb stores just in-frame clones and leaves some out. The data hold 190,000 or so clones, with roughly 62% observed a single time. Noted treatment: oral pan-JAK inhibitor, 5-10 mg twice daily. Overall study findings and caveats: Treatment with tofacitinib significantly lowered scalp clonality and reduced expanded CD8+ clones among the top 100.

Specimen: CD8+ T cells sorted from blood, collected at week 24, from a patient treated with tofacitinib. This clonotype was sampled from a human donor with alopecia areata. The J gene is TRBJ1-1, the V gene TRBV5-1, with D uncertain. This CDR3 reads CASSLGGGGLTEAFF. CDR3 nucleotide sequence: TGCGCCAGCAGCTTGGGTGGAGGAGGCCTCACTGAAGCTTTCTTT.